This TCR beta chain was retrieved from a study of regulatory T cells in long-lasting Graves disease. Only a few counts were recorded for this clonotype. Specified time point: newly diagnosed GD, antithyroid drugs for less than 3 months. From RNA extracted from PBMCs, the TCR library was made. Arm-PCR of CDR3 regions and iRepertoire HTBI primers were used to build TCR beta libraries. TCRdb reanalysed the multiplex PCR reads using MiXCR and keeps one entry per CDR3 protein. This table has around 250,000 distinct CDR3 sequences, 18% appearing once. These same data were also listed under a study on T cells in Graves' hyperthyroidism and ophthalmopathy.

This clonotype was obtained from a woman in her 30s with Graves disease. Sequencing used peripheral blood mononuclear cells (PBMCs), obtained at new diagnosis, from a patient treated with antithyroid drugs.

The CDR3, as DNA: TGTGCCAGCAGGAGGGGTGGGAACACCGGGGAGCTGTTTTTT. This gives the protein CASRRGGNTGELFF. The chain couples TRBV6-1 to TRBJ2-2; possibly TRBD1 or TRBD2 for D (5 bases each). The CDR3 has 14 amino acids. V shed 6 bases and J shed 1 base, with 9 bases lying between them. Germline V gene lookup returns CDR1 MNHNS and CDR2 SASEGT.